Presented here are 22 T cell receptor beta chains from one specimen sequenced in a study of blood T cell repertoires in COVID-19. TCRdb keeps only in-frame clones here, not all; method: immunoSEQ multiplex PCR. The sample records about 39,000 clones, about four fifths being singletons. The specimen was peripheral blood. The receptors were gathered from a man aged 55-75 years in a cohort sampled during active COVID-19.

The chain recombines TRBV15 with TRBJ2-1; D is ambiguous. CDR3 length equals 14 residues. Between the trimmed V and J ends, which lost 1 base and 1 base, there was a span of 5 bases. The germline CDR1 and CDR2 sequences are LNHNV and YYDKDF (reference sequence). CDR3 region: CATSRVRSYNEQFF. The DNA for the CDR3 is TGTGCCACCAGCAGAGTCAGATCCTACAATGAGCAGTTCTTC.

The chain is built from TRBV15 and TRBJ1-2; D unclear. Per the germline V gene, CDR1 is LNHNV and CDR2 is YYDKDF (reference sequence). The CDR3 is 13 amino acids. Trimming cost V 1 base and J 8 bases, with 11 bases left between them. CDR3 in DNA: TGTGCCACCAGCAGAGTACAGCTACAGGGCTACACCTTC. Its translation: CATSRVQLQGYTF.

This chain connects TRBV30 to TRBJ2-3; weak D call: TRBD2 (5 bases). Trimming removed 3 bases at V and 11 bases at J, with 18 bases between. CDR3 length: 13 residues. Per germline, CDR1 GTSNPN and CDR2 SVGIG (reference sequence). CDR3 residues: CAWSMYGGEGQYF. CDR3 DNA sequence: TGTGCCTGGAGCATGTACGGAGGTGAAGGGCAGTATTTT. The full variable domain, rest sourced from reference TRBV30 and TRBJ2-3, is SQTIHQWPATLVQPVGSPLSLECTVEGTSNPNLYWYRQAAGRGLQLLFYSVGIGQISSEVPQNLSASRPQDRQFILSSKKLLLSDSGFYLCAWSMYGGEGQYFGPGTRLTVL.

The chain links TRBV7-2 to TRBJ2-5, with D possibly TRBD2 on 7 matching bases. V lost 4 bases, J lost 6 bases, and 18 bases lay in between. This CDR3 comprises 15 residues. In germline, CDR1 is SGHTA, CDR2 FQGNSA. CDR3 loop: CASSYRSGGAKTQYF. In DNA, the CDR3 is TGTGCCAGCAGCTATCGATCGGGGGGCGCGAAGACCCAGTACTTC. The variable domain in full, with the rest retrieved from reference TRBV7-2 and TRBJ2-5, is GAGVSQSPSNKVTEKGKDVELRCDPISGHTALYWYRQSLGQGLEFLIYFQGNSAPDKSGLPSDRFSAERTGGSVSTLTIQRTQQEDSAVYLCASSYRSGGAKTQYFGPGTRLLVL.

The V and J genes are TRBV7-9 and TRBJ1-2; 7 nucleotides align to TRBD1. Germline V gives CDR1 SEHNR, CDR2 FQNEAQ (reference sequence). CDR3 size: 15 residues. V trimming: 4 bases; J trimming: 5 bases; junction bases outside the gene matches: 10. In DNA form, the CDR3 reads TGTGCCAGCAGCTCTCCCCGGACAGGCTCTTATGGCTACACCTTC. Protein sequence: CASSSPRTGSYGYTF.

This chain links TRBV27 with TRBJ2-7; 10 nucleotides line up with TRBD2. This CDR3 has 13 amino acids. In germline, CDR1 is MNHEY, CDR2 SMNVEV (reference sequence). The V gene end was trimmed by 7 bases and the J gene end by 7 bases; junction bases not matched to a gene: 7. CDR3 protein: CASKAGGPGEQYF. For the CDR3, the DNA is TGTGCCAGCAAAGCGGGGGGGCCGGGGGAGCAGTACTTC.

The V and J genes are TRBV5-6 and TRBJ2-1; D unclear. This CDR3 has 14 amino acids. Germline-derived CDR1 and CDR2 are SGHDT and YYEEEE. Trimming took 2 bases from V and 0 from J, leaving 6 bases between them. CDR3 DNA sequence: TGTGCCAGCAGCTTAGCGAGCTCCTACAATGAGCAGTTCTTC. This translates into CASSLASSYNEQFF.

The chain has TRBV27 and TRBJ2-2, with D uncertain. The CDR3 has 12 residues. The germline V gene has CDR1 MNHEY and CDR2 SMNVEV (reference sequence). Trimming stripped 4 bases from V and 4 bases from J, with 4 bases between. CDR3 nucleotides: TGTGCCAGCAGTTCCTTCACCGGGGAGCTGTTTTTT. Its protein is CASSSFTGELFF.

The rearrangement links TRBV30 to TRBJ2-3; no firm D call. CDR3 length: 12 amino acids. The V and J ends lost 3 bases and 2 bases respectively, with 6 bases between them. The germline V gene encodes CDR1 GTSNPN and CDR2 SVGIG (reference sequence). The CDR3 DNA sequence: TGTGCCTGGAGGGAGTCCACAGATACGCAGTATTTT. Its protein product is CAWRESTDTQYF.

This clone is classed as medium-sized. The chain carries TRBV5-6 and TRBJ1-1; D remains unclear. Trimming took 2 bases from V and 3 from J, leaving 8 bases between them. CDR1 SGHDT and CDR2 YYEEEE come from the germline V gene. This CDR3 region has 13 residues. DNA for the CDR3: TGTGCCAGCAGCTTTTCGGGGTACACTGAAGCTTTCTTT. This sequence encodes CASSFSGYTEAFF.

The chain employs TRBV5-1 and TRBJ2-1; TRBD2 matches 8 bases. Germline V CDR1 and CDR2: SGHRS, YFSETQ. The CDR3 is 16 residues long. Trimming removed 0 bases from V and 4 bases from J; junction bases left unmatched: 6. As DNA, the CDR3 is TGCGCCAGCAGCTTGGATACGGGGGGGCGGTACAATGAGCAGTTCTTC. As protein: CASSLDTGGRYNEQFF.

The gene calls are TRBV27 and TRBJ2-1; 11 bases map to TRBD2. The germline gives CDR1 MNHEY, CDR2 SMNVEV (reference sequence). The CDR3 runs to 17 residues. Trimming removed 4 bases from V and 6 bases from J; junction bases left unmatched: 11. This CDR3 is CASSYTSGSVWGNEQFF. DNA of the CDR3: TGTGCCAGCAGTTACACTAGCGGGAGCGTTTGGGGCAATGAGCAGTTCTTC.

The CDR3 DNA is TGCAGCGTTGCGCCCACTACCTACGAGCAGTACTTC. It codes for CSVAPTTYEQYF. The chain carries TRBV29-1 and TRBJ2-7; D uncertain. The germline V gene encodes CDR1 SQVTM and CDR2 ANQGSEA. This CDR3 contains 12 residues. V was cut by 4 bases and J by 2 bases, with 9 bases left in between.

DNA of the CDR3: TGTGCCACCGGACAGGGACAGAGCAATTCACCCCTCCACTTT. Translated, it gives CATGQGQSNSPLHF. This chain uses TRBV10-3 with TRBJ1-6, with TRBD1 identical over 8 bases. V shed 10 bases and J 7 bases; nucleotides not matched to a gene: 9. CDR1 and CDR2 (germline): ENHRY, SYGVKD. The CDR3 has 14 residues.

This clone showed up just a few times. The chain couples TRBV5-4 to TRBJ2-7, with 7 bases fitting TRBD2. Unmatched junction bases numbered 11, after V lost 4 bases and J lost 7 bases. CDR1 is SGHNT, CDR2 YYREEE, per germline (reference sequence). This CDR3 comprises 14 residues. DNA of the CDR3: TGTGCCAGCAGCCAAGATGGGGGGGGTAGGGAGCAGTACTTC. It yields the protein CASSQDGGGREQYF.

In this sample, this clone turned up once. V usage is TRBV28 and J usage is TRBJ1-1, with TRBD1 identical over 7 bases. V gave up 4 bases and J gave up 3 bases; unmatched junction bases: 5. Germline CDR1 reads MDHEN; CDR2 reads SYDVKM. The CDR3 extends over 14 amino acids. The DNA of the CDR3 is TGTGCCAGCAGTTCGGGACAGCAGTACACTGAAGCTTTCTTT. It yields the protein CASSSGQQYTEAFF.

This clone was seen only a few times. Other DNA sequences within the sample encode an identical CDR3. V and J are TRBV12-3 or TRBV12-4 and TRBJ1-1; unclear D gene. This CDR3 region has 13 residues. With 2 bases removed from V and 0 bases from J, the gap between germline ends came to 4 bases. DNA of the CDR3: TGTGCCAGCAGTTTACGTGTGAACACTGAAGCTTTCTTT. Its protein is CASSLRVNTEAFF.

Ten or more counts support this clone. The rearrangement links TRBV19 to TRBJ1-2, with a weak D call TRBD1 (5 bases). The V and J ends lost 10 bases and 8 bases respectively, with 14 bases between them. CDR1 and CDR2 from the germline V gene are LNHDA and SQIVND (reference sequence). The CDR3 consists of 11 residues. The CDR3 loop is CATLRGQGYTF. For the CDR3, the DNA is TGTGCCACTCTAAGGGGTCAGGGCTACACCTTC. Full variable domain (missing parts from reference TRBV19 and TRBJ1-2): DGGITQSPKYLFRKEGQNVTLSCEQNLNHDAMYWYRQDPGQGLRLIYYSQIVNDFQKGDIAEGYSVSREKKESFPLTVTSAQKNPTAFYLCATLRGQGYTFGSGTRLTVV.

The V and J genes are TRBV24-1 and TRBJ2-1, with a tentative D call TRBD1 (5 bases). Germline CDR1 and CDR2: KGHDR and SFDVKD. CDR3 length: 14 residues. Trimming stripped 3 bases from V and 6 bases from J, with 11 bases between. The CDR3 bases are TGTGCCACCAGTGATACCAGGGTAGGCAATGAGCAGTTCTTC. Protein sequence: CATSDTRVGNEQFF.

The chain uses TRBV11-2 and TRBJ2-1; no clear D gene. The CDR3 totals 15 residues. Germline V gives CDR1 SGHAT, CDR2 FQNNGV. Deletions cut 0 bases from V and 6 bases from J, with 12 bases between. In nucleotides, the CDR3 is TGTGCCAGCAGCTTAGATCCTGCTAGTTTCAATGAGCAGTTCTTC. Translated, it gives CASSLDPASFNEQFF.

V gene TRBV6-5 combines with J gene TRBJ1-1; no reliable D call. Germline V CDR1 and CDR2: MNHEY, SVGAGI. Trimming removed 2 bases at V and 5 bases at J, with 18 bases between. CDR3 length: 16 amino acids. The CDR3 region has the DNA TGTGCCAGCAGTTACGAGCGGGGTCGGAAGGGTACTGAAGCTTTCTTT. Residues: CASSYERGRKGTEAFF.

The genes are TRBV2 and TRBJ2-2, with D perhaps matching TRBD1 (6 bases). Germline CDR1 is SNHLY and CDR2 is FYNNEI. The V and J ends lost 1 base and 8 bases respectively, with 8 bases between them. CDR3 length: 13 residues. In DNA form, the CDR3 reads TGTGCCAGCAGTGAAGTCAGGGGAGGGGAGCTGTTTTTT. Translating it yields CASSEVRGGELFF.